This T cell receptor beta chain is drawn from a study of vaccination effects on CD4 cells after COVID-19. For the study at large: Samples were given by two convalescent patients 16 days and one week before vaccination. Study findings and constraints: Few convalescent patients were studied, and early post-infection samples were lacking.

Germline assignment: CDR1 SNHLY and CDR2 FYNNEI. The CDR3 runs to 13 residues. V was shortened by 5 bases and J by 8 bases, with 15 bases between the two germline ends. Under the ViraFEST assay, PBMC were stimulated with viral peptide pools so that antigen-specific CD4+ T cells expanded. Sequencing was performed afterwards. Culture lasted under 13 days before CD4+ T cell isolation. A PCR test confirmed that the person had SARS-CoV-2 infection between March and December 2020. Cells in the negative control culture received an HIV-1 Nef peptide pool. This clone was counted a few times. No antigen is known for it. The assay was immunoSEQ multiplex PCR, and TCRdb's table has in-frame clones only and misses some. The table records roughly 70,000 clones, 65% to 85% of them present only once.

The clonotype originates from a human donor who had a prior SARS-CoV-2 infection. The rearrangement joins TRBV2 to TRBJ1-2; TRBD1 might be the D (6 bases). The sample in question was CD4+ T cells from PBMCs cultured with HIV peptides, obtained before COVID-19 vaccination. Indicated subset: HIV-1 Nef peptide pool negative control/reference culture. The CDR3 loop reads CASSPDRNSGYTF. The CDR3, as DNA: TGTGCCAGCAGTCCCGACAGGAACTCCGGCTACACCTTC. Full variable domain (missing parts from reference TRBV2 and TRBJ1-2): EPEVTQTPSHQVTQMGQEVILRCVPISNHLYFYWYRQILGQKVEFLVSFYNNEISEKSEIFDDQFSVERPDGSNFTLKIRSTKLEDSAMYFCASSPDRNSGYTFGSGTRLTVV.